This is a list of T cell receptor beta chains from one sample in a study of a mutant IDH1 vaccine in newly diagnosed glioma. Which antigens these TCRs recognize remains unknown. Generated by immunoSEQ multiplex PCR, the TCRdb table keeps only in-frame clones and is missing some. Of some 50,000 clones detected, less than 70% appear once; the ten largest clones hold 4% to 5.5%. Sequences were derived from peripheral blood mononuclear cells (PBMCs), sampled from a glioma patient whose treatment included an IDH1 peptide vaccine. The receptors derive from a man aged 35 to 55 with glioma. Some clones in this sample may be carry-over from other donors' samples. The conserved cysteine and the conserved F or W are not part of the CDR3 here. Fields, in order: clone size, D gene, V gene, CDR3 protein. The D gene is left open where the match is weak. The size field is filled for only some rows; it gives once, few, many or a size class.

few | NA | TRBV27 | ASSFRQGYEQY
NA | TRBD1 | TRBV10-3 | AISESGQGEQY
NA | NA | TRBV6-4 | ASSDGREETGELF
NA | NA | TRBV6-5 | ASSYSGRVNGYT
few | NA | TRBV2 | ASSDPRVAAEAF
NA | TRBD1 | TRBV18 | ASDSGTGRFPVTEAF
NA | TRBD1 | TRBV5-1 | ASRKQGATDTQY
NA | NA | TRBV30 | AWSVALQGEQF
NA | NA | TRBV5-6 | ASSLWGAGDTQY
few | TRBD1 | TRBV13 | ASSYEGQGYTEAF
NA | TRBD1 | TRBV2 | ASTNRAGGAYGYT
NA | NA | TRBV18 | ASSPPGTQREGYT